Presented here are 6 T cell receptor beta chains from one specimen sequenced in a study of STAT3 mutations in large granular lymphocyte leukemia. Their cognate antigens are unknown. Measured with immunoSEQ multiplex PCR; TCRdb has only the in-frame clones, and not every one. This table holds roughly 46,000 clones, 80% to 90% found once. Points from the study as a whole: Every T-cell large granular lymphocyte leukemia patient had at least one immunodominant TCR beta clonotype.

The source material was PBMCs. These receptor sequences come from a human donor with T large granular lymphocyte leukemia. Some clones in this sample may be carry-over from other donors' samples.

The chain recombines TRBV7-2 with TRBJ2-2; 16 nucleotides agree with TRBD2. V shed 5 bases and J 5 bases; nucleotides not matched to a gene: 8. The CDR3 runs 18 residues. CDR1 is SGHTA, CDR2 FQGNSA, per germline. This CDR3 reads CASSPKGLAGGRTGELFF. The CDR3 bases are TGTGCCAGCAGCCCGAAGGGACTAGCGGGGGGGCGAACCGGGGAGCTGTTTTTT.

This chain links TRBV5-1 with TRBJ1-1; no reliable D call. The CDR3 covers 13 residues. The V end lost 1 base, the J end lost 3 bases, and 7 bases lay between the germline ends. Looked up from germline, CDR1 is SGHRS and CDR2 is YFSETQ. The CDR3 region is CASSLKEDTEAFF. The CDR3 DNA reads TGCGCCAGCAGCTTGAAAGAGGACACTGAAGCTTTCTTT.

In DNA, the CDR3 is TGTGCCAGTAGTATCCTCCCGGGACGGTCCGGAATGAATGAAAAACTGTTTTTT. This sequence encodes CASSILPGRSGMNEKLFF. The chain has TRBV19 and TRBJ1-4; possibly TRBD1 for D (5 bases). V gave up 3 bases and J gave up 5 bases, with 22 bases separating them. The V gene's germline CDR1 is LNHDA and CDR2 SQIVND (reference sequence). The CDR3 extends over 18 amino acids.

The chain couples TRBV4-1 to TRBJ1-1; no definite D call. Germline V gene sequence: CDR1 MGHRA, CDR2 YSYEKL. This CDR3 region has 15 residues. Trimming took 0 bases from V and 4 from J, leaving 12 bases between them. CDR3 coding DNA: TGCGCCAGCAGCCAAGATCGGGGTCGGGTCACTGAAGCTTTCTTT. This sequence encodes CASSQDRGRVTEAFF.

This CDR3 reads CASSPMDRVGGYTF. In DNA, the CDR3 is TGTGCCAGCAGCCCGATGGACAGGGTAGGGGGCTACACCTTC. This sequence joins TRBV5-4 and TRBJ1-2; 8 bases are a match to TRBD1. After removal of 4 bases from V and 8 bases from J, the junction contained 10 bases not matched to a gene. The CDR3 totals 14 residues. Germline loops: CDR1 SGHNT, CDR2 YYREEE (reference sequence).

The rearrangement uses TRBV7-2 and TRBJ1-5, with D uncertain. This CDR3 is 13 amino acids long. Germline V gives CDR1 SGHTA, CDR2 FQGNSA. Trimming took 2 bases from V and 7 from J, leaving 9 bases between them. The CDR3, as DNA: TGTGCCAGCAGCTTACGGCTGCGCCAGCCCCAGCATTTT. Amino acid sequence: CASSLRLRQPQHF.